What follows are 15 T cell receptor beta chains derived from one specimen sequenced in a study of CD8+ T cells in alopecia areata. The sorting of pooled cutaneous lymph node cells relied on CD4, CD8alpha, NKG2D, NKG2ACE and other markers. Sequencing templates came from extracted RNA that was reverse transcribed into cDNA. TCRdb's copy holds only in-frame clones and misses some; the assay was immunoSEQ multiplex PCR. Sampling found 200,000 to 300,000 clones, none seen once. Sequencing was done on a sample of CD4+ T cells sorted from a lymph node. The receptors originated from a C3H/HeJ mouse with alopecia areata. MHC haplotype here: H2-k.

This clone was detected only a few times. Mouse names are used for the genes. The DNA ends 4 residues before the CDR3 does, and the rest of the CDR3 is filled in from the germline J gene. V gene TRBV1 combines with J gene TRBJ1-4; perhaps TRBD1 as D (6 bases). The CDR3 totals 14 residues. From germline, CDR1 is NSQYPW and CDR2 LRSPGD (reference sequence). CDR3 sequence: CTCSAFPQGERLFF. Incomplete CDR3 DNA: TGCACCTGCAGTGCCTTCCCACAGGGCGAA. Full variable domain (outside the CDR3, taken from reference TRBV1 and TRBJ1-4): VTLLEQNPRWRLVPRGQAVNLRCILKNSQYPWMSWYQQDLQKQLQWLFTLRSPGDKEVKSLPGADYLATRVTDTELRLQVANMSQGRTLYCTCSAFPQGERLFFGHGTKLSVL.

In regard to this clone: Germline and genes here are mouse. The read finishes 4 residues shy of the CDR3 end, and the germline J gene is used to complete it. The V gene is TRBV19, the J gene TRBJ2-2; TRBD2 agrees at 11 bases. In germline, CDR1 is FNHDT, CDR2 SITEND (reference sequence). The trim removed 2 bases at V and 4 bases at J, leaving 1 base unmatched. CDR3 length: 15 amino acids. CDR3 protein: CASSITGGATGQLYF. The part of the CDR3 DNA that was read is TGTGCCAGCAGTATTACTGGGGGGGCCACCGGG.

Points on this clone: Germline and genes here are mouse. The read finishes 4 residues shy of the CDR3 end, and the germline J gene is used to complete it. J is TRBJ2-7 and V is TRBV19; perhaps TRBD2 as D (6 bases). The V gene's germline CDR1 is FNHDT and CDR2 SITEND (reference sequence). The V end was cut by 1 base, the J end by 0 bases, with 11 bases between. The CDR3 has 15 residues. CDR3 amino acids: CASSISGALSYEQYF. The part of the CDR3 DNA that was read is TGTGCCAGCAGTATATCTGGGGCCCTCTCCTAT.

Turning to this clone: Each gene name is a mouse one. The read is 4 residues too short to cover the CDR3 end, so that end is filled in from the germline J gene. The chain links TRBV19 to TRBJ2-3; 7 nucleotides agree with TRBD2. There are 14 residues in the CDR3. CDR1 and CDR2 from the germline V gene are FNHDT and SITEND (reference sequence). This CDR3 reads CASSTRAGGETLYF. CDR3 DNA, as far as it was read: TGTGCCAGCAGTACGAGGGCTGGGGGAGAA. Drawing the rest from reference TRBV19 and TRBJ2-3, the complete variable domain is GGIITQTPKFLIGQEGQKLTLKCQQNFNHDTMYWYRQDSGKGLRLIYYSITENDLQKGDLSEGYDASREKKSSFSLTVTSAQKNEMAVFLCASSTRAGGETLYFGSGTRLTVL.

This clone showed up many times. Mouse gene names and germline throughout. The DNA ends 4 residues before the CDR3 does, and the rest of the CDR3 is filled in from the germline J gene. The gene calls are TRBV12-1 and TRBJ2-1; 9 nucleotides align to TRBD1. Per the germline V gene, CDR1 is SGHSN and CDR2 is HYEKVE. This CDR3 has 16 amino acids. The V and J ends lost 0 bases and 4 bases, in that order; junction bases with no gene match: 6. Incomplete CDR3 DNA: TGTGCCAGCTCTCTCACCGTGACAGGGGGGTATGCT. Amino acid sequence: CASSLTVTGGYA. The CDR3 in full is CASSLTVTGGYAEQFF. The whole variable domain, remainder taken from reference TRBV12-1 and TRBJ2-1, is DSGVVQSPRHIIKEKGGRSVLTCIPISGHSNVVWYQQTLGKELKFLIQHYEKVERDKGFLPSRFSVQQFDDYHSEMNMSALELEDSAMYFCASSLTVTGGYAEQFFGPGTRLTVL.

About this clone itself: Genes and germline come from the mouse. The read stops 4 residues short of the end of the CDR3; the missing end is completed from the germline J gene. This chain uses TRBV1 with TRBJ2-2; 10 bases are a match to TRBD1. The CDR3 is 16 residues long. With V trimmed by 4 bases and J by 1 base, 3 bases remained unmatched. Germline V gene sequence: CDR1 NSQYPW, CDR2 LRSPGD (reference sequence). The covered CDR3 bases are TGCACCTGCAGTGAAGGACAGGGGGTAAACACCGGG. Translating gives CTCSEGQGVNTG. Given in full, the CDR3 is CTCSEGQGVNTGQLYF.

About this clone: Mouse names are used for the genes. The read finishes 4 residues shy of the CDR3 end, and the germline J gene is used to complete it. The V and J genes are TRBV13-1 and TRBJ1-2; tentative D call: TRBD1 (6 bases). The V end lost 2 bases, the J end lost 0 bases, and 14 bases lay between the germline ends. Germline-derived CDR1 and CDR2 are NSHNY and SYGAGN. There are 16 residues in the CDR3. The CDR3 sequence is CASSESRDIANSDYTF. The sequenced CDR3 bases are TGTGCCAGCAGTGAATCTCGGGACATTGCAAACTCC.

This clone showed up just a few times. Gene names follow the mouse nomenclature. Read data end 4 residues before the CDR3 end; the end is taken from the germline J gene. The chain employs TRBV19 and TRBJ2-1; the D gene is possibly TRBD1 (6 bases). Trimming pared 7 bases from V and 4 bases from J, leaving 12 bases between. Germline-derived CDR1 and CDR2 are FNHDT and SITEND (reference sequence). The CDR3 is made up of 13 amino acids. CDR3: CASLRDNYAEQFF. CDR3 bases read: TGTGCCAGCCTCCGGGACAATTATGCT.

Points on this clone: Mouse names are used for the genes. The observed sequence ends 4 residues before the CDR3 terminus, with the missing tail filled in from the germline J gene. The sample has other DNA sequences that encode this CDR3 too. This rearrangement joins TRBV13-1 to TRBJ2-1; 9 bases map to TRBD1. The V segment lost 5 bases and the J segment 2 bases; nucleotides outside the gene matches: 2. The CDR3 spans 14 residues. Germline V lookup: CDR1 NSHNY, CDR2 SYGAGN. CDR3 bases read: TGTGCCAGCAGAAGGACAGGGGACTATGCT. It is translated as CASRRTGDYA. From start to end, the CDR3 is CASRRTGDYAEQFF.

There are a few counts of this clone. The gene names given are mouse names. CDR3 amino acids: CASSRQGVAETLYF. The covered CDR3 bases are TGTGCCAGCAGCAGACAGGGTGTTGCAGAA. The chain uses TRBV19 and TRBJ2-3; 7 bases match TRBD1. The sequence runs out 4 residues before the end of the CDR3; the remainder is reconstructed from the germline J gene. The V gene end was trimmed by 5 bases and the J gene end by 2 bases; junction bases not matched to a gene: 5. The CDR3 runs 14 residues. Germline-derived CDR1 and CDR2 are FNHDT and SITEND (reference sequence).

A remark on this clone: Gene names and germline refer to mouse. The read terminates 3 residues before the CDR3 end, so the remaining end is supplied by the germline J gene. The V gene is TRBV5, the J gene TRBJ1-6, with D maybe TRBD1 (6 bases). TRBJ1-6 is an ORF; its function is uncertain. This CDR3 has 14 amino acids. Per germline, CDR1 LGHNA and CDR2 YNLKQL (reference sequence). Trimming took 2 bases from V and 7 from J, leaving 9 bases between them. Partial CDR3 DNA: TGTGCCAGCAGCCAATCAGGGGAGAATTCGCCC. This gives the protein CASSQSGENSP. Given in full, the CDR3 is CASSQSGENSPLYF.

There are a few counts of this clone. Germline and genes: mouse. Read coverage stops 4 residues before the CDR3 terminus; the germline J gene supplies the remainder. The chain links TRBV1 to TRBJ2-1, with 9 bases matching TRBD2. The V segment lost 0 bases and the J segment 2 bases; nucleotides outside the gene matches: 2. This CDR3 region has 16 residues. The germline V gene has CDR1 NSQYPW and CDR2 LRSPGD (reference sequence). Partial CDR3 DNA: TGCACCTGCAGTGCAGATGGGGGGGCTCACTATGCT. It codes for CTCSADGGAHYA. The complete CDR3 protein is CTCSADGGAHYAEQFF.

Concerning this clone: Gene and germline names: mouse. The read falls 4 residues short of the CDR3 end, and the missing part is taken from the germline J gene. This chain connects TRBV5 to TRBJ2-2, with D possibly TRBD2 on 6 matching bases. V lost 2 bases to trimming and J lost 0 bases, with 10 bases between them. Germline values: CDR1 LGHNA, CDR2 YNLKQL (reference sequence). The CDR3 runs to 16 residues. CDR3 protein: CASSQLGSANTGQLYF. The sequenced CDR3 bases are TGTGCCAGCAGCCAACTGGGGTCTGCAAACACCGGG.

This clone has a handful of counts. Gene names denote mouse genes. The read finishes 4 residues shy of the CDR3 end, and the germline J gene is used to complete it. The same CDR3 arises from other DNA sequences in this sample as well. The rearrangement uses TRBV13-2 and TRBJ1-2; TRBD1 matches at 7 bases. Germline assignment: CDR1 NNHNN and CDR2 SYGAGS (reference sequence). The CDR3 spans 14 residues. Trimming took 0 bases from V and 2 from J; bases not matched to a gene: 1. CDR3 in amino acids: CASGDAGQNSDYTF. The part of the CDR3 DNA that was read is TGTGCCAGCGGTGATGCGGGACAGAACTCC.

Concerning this clone: Here the gene names and germline are mouse. The read terminates 3 residues ahead of where the CDR3 ends, so the germline J gene completes it. The rearrangement joins TRBV31 to TRBJ1-6, with 7 bases fitting TRBD1. TRBJ1-6 falls under the ORF class, with uncertain function. V lost 2 bases, J lost 7 bases, and 2 bases stayed unmatched. The length of the CDR3 is 13 residues. Germline assignment: CDR1 GKSSPN and CDR2 SITVG. The CDR3 loop reads CAWSSGQNSPLYF. The covered CDR3 bases are TGTGCCTGGAGTTCGGGACAGAATTCGCCC.